This record looks at one T cell receptor (beta chain) sequence and its context. Its cognate antigen has yet to be identified. Nothing much larger sits one base from this clone, and base qualities are not available. Its CDR3 holds 13 amino acids, cysteine through phenylalanine. This entry keeps only the CDR3 DNA: 39 bases, framed from base 1. V gives up 4 bases and J gives up 7 bases, and the segment between their germline ends measures 8 bases. For CDR1 and CDR2, the germline V gene lists SNHLY and FYNNEI. This entry comes from a study of blood T cell repertoires in COVID-19 (dated by TCRdb to 2019 to 2021). As for the study more broadly: The collaborator samples originated in the United States, Italy and Spain and spanned the acute and convalescent phases of COVID-19. The prospective study material was composed of cDNA or gDNA derived from T cells, B-cell-depleted T cells, or PBMCs. Subjects who had been exposed to COVID-19, were actively infected with it, or had recovered from it provided the deeply sampled blood TCRbeta repertoires that made up the dataset. The repertoires were made available in a free public database intended to serve as a resource for research on the immune response to SARS-CoV-2. The samples were drawn from two sources: the first 160 participants of the ongoing ImmuneRACE study, and 1,000 to 1,500 subjects contributed by 6 global collaborators. Nearly every sample came with metadata listing a de-identified subject ID, COVID-19 status, age in years and sex. HLA class I and class II types, where available, came from metadata supplied by the sample provider rather than from assay-based typing.

Each collaborating institution followed its own protocols to collect whole blood in K2EDTA tubes. For TCRbeta analysis, collaborators shipped samples as frozen whole blood, isolated PBMCs, or DNA extracted from either of those sample types. Study-wide findings and limitations: The amount of clinical and demographic metadata varied by source and participant and was provided uncurated.

TCRbeta CDR3 regions were amplified from genomic DNA by means of the immunoSEQ Assay, a bias-controlled multiplex PCR. On the study's bioinformatics: Within the assay, amplification of reference gene primers was used to estimate how many nucleated cells each sample contained. To quantify the absolute abundance of each unique TCRbeta CDR3 rearrangement, sequence reads were collapsed and filtered. For each sample, productive Simpson clonality was calculated by taking the square root of Simpson's diversity index across productive rearrangements. TCRdb obtained this table from immuneACCESS and retained in-frame rearrangements with V and J assigned. These tables miss some clones; where compared with another copy, unresolved V genes account for less than half of the shortfall, and the remainder is unexplained. Clonal size and the V and J genes are those of that table, whereas D and trimming came from the DNA. The sample table records about 120,000 clones; more than 85% of these occur just once. 19% of the sample comes from the top ten.

The sequencing sample was made of peripheral blood. This receptor was taken from a human donor with acute or convalescent COVID-19. The donor label of this sample is uncertain. The rearrangement combines TRBV2 with TRBJ1-6; TRBD1 is possibly the D segment (5 matching bases). The DNA is as follows: TGTGCCAGCAGTGCAGGGTTGAATTCACCCCTCCACTTT. This sequence encodes CASSAGLNSPLHF.